This TCR beta chain was identified during a study of patients and donors after allogeneic stem cell transplantation. This clonotype was seen a few times. The ends lost 5 bases at V and 7 bases at J; junction bases unmatched: 11. The CDR3 totals 15 residues. The germline V gene has CDR1 DFQATT and CDR2 SNEGSKA (reference sequence). In TCRdb, the RT-PCR reads were re-called with MiXCR into one record per CDR3 protein. The data hold about a million distinct CDR3 sequences, with about a sixth observed a single time. This chain connects TRBV20-1 to TRBJ2-2; 9 bases fit TRBD2. The TCR was taken from a human donor who was either an allogeneic HSCT recipient or a stem cell or donor lymphocyte infusion donor (not recorded which). It is not recorded whose cells these are; they may come from a transplant donor. The sample consisted of blood, either unsorted or a sorted T cell fraction (not recorded which). DNA for the CDR3: TGCAGTGCTCCAACCCCGGGACTAGCAGGCGGGGAGCTGTTTTTT. As protein: CSAPTPGLAGGELFF.